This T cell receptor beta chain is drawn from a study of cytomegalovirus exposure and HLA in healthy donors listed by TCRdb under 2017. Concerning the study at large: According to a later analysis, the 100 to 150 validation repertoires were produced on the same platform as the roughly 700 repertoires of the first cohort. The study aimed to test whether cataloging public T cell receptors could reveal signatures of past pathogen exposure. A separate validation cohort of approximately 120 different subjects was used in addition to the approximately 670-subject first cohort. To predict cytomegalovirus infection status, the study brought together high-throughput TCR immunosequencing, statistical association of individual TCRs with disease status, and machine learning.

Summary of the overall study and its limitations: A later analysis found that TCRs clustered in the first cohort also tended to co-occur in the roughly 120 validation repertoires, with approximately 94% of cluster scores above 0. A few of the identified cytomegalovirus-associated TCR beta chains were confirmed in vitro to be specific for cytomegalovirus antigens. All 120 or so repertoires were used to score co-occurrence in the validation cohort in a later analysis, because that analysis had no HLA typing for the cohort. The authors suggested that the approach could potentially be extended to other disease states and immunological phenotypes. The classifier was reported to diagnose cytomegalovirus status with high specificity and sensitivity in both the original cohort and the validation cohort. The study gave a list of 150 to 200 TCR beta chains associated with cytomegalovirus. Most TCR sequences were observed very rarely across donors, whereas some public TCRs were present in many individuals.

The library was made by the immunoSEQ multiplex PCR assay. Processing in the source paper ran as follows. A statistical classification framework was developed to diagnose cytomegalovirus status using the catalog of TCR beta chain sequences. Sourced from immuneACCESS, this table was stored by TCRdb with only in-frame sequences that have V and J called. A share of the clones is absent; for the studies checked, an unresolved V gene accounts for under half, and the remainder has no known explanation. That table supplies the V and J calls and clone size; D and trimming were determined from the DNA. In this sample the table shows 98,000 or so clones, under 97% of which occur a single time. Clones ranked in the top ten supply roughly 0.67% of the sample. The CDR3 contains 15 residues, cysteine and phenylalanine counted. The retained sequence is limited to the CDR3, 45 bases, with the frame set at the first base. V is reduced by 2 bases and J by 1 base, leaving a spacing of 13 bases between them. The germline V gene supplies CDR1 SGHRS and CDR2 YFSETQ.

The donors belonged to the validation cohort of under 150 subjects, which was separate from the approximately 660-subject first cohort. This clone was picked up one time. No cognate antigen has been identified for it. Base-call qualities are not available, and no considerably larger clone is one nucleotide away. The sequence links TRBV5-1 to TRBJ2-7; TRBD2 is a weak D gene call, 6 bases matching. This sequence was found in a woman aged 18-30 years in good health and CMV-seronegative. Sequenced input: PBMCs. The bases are TGCGCCAGCAGCTTCATTTCCGGGGGTTCCTACGAGCAGTACTTC. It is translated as CASSFISGGSYEQYF.